This note documents a single TCR beta chain sequence. These data belong to a study of control samples from healthy donors and cancer patients. Sequencing was performed with immunoSEQ multiplex PCR; in TCRdb, only in-frame clones are kept and a portion is missing. Of 95,000 to 150,000 clones listed, 87% are singletons. This receptor was taken from a man between 25 and 39 years old in good health. Sequences were obtained from blood.

The chain's CDR3 is CASSLTGTNTEAFF. CDR3 in DNA: TGCGCCAGCAGCTTAACAGGAACGAACACTGAAGCTTTCTTT. The chain couples TRBV5-1 to TRBJ1-1; D might be TRBD1 (5 bases). This CDR3 is built from 14 residues. Trimming took 2 bases from V and 1 from J, leaving 9 bases between them. The V gene's germline CDR1 is SGHRS and CDR2 YFSETQ.